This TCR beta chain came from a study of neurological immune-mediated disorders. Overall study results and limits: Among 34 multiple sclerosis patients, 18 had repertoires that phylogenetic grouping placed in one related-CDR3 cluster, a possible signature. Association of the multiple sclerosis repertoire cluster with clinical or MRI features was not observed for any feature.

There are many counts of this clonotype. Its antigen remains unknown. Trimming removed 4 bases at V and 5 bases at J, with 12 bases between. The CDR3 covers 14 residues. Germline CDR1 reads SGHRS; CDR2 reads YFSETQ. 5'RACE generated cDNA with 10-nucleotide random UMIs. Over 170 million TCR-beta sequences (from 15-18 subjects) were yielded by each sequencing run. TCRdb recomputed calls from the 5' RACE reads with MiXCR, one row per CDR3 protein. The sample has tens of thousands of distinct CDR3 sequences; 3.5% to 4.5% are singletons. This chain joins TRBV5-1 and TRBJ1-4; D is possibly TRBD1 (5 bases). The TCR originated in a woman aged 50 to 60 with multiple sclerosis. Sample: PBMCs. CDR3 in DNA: TGCGCCAGCAGCCATCGGGACGGGAATGAAAAACTGTTTTTT. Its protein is CASSHRDGNEKLFF. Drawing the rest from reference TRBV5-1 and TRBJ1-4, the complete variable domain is KAGVTQTPRYLIKTRGQQVTLSCSPISGHRSVSWYQQTPGQGLQFLFEYFSETQRNKGNFPGRFSGRQFSNSRSEMNVSTLELGDSALYLCASSHRDGNEKLFFGSGTQLSVL.